These 26 T cell receptor beta chains were sequenced from one sample in a study of identical twins. TCRdb called the 5' RACE reads again in MiXCR, with one record for every CDR3 protein. The sample consists of under 450,000 distinct CDR3 sequences, less than 20% of them appearing once. The sequencing input was naive T cells sorted from blood. These receptors came from a man aged 50 or older in good health.

The chain employs TRBV4-3 and TRBJ2-1; 7 nucleotides line up with TRBD2. V shed 0 bases and J 1 base; nucleotides not matched to a gene: 6. The CDR3 runs to 17 residues. Germline CDR1 is LGHNA and CDR2 is YSLEER. The CDR3 DNA follows: TGCGCCAGCAGCCAAGATTCGCGGGGGTTGTCCTACAATGAGCAGTTCTTC. This encodes CASSQDSRGLSYNEQFF.

V usage is TRBV29-1 and J usage is TRBJ1-3, with a possible D match to TRBD1 (5 bases). Trimming cost V 4 bases and J 4 bases, with 11 bases left between them. CDR3 length: 13 residues. The germline V gene encodes CDR1 SQVTM and CDR2 ANQGSEA. DNA for the CDR3: TGCAGCGTTGTAGACAGTTCGGGAAACACCATATATTTT. Protein product: CSVVDSSGNTIYF.

There are a few counts of this clonotype. The chain joins TRBV4-2 to TRBJ2-7; D call uncertain. This CDR3 comprises 15 residues. The germline V and J ends were trimmed by 0 bases and 2 bases, with 11 bases remaining between them. The germline CDR1 and CDR2 sequences are LGHNA and YNFKEQ. The CDR3 loop reads CASSQETPAPYEQYF. The CDR3 nucleotides read TGTGCCAGCAGCCAAGAGACCCCAGCCCCCTACGAGCAGTACTTC.

The rearrangement uses TRBV5-1 and TRBJ1-5; tentatively, D is TRBD1 (5 bases). V was trimmed by 4 bases and J by 2 bases, leaving 13 bases between them. CDR1 SGHRS and CDR2 YFSETQ come from the germline V gene. CDR3 length equals 15 residues. CDR3 in DNA: TGCGCCAGCAGCCAAAGCGGGGCTCGCAATCAGCCCCAGCATTTT. Translation gives CASSQSGARNQPQHF.

This clonotype was counted ten times or more. The chain has TRBV12-3 or TRBV12-4 and TRBJ2-3; 10 nucleotides line up with TRBD2. CDR3 length equals 15 residues. Germline trimming cut 5 bases from V and 6 bases from J; bases unmatched to any gene: 8. The DNA of the CDR3 is TGTGCCAGCAGTCTCGATAGCGGGGGGCGTGATACGCAGTATTTT. Translated, it gives CASSLDSGGRDTQYF.

This clonotype was recorded many times. The V and J genes are TRBV5-1 and TRBJ2-1, with D perhaps TRBD1 (5 bases). This CDR3 contains 14 residues. Trimming shortened V by 0 bases and J by 4 bases, and 8 bases separated the two germline ends. In germline, CDR1 is SGHRS, CDR2 YFSETQ. DNA of the CDR3: TGCGCCAGCAGCTTGGAGACAGCTTACAATGAGCAGTTCTTC. Encoded protein: CASSLETAYNEQFF.

This clonotype was seen a handful of times. The chain employs TRBV7-9 and TRBJ2-2; 8 bases match TRBD1. Trimming at V came to 5 bases and at J to 1 base, leaving 9 bases not matched to a gene. The CDR3 is made up of 17 amino acids. Looked up from germline, CDR1 is SEHNR and CDR2 is FQNEAQ (reference sequence). CDR3: CASSKGTGTGNTGELFF. The DNA for the CDR3 is TGTGCCAGCAGCAAAGGAACCGGGACAGGGAACACCGGGGAGCTGTTTTTT.

This clonotype was detected once. The chain links TRBV4-2 to TRBJ2-3; 8 positions agree with TRBD1. Germline V lookup: CDR1 LGHNA, CDR2 YNFKEQ. V was clipped by 1 base and J by 6 bases; unmatched bases: 6. This CDR3 has 15 residues. This CDR3 reads CASSQVGTGGDTQYF. The CDR3 bases are TGTGCCAGCAGCCAAGTAGGGACAGGAGGGGATACGCAGTATTTT.

In its sample, this clonotype was seen a few times. This chain joins TRBV10-3 and TRBJ2-7, with TRBD2 matching 12 bases. Germline V gives CDR1 ENHRY, CDR2 SYGVKD. The J segment lost 2 bases and the V segment lost 4 bases, leaving 0 bases of the junction unmatched. CDR3 length: 14 residues. CDR3 residues: CAISGLAGAYEQYF. CDR3 sequence (DNA): TGTGCCATCAGTGGACTAGCGGGGGCCTACGAGCAGTACTTC.

This clonotype was recorded at least ten times. V and J are TRBV12-3 or TRBV12-4 and TRBJ2-1, with 11 positions matching TRBD2. The V and J ends lost 3 bases and 3 bases, in that order; junction bases with no gene match: 7. The length of the CDR3 is 17 residues. CDR3 in amino acids: CASSFDYLAGGYNEQFF. The CDR3 nucleotides read TGTGCCAGCAGTTTTGACTATCTAGCGGGGGGCTACAATGAGCAGTTCTTC.

This clonotype was observed a handful of times. The rearrangement uses TRBV7-9 and TRBJ2-2, with 8 bases matching TRBD1. The V segment lost 6 bases and the J segment 1 base; nucleotides outside the gene matches: 10. The germline gives CDR1 SEHNR, CDR2 FQNEAQ (reference sequence). This CDR3 region has 17 residues. DNA for the CDR3: TGTGCCAGCAGGGGGCGGCCAGGGGGCCTGAACACCGGGGAGCTGTTTTTT. Protein sequence: CASRGRPGGLNTGELFF.

This clonotype was picked up a small number of times. V and J are TRBV6-6 and TRBJ2-7; D might be TRBD1 or TRBD2, each matching 6 bases. The CDR3 length is 13 residues. The V end was cut by 6 bases, the J end by 6 bases, with 15 bases between. Germline V CDR1 and CDR2: MNHNY, SVGAGI (reference sequence). The CDR3, as DNA: TGTGCCAGCAGCCACAGGGAGGTGCGCGAGCAGTACTTC. Protein product: CASSHREVREQYF.

This clonotype was detected many times. The rearrangement uses TRBV6-2 or TRBV6-3 and TRBJ1-5; D gene unclear. CDR1 and CDR2 from the germline V gene are MNHEY and SVGEGT. CDR3 length: 14 amino acids. Trimming left V 5 bases short and J 1 base short, with 9 bases between. The CDR3 coding sequence is TGTGCCAGCAGTCCGTGGATCAGCAATCAGCCCCAGCATTTT. It translates to CASSPWISNQPQHF.

The gene calls are TRBV6-2 or TRBV6-3 and TRBJ2-1, with 8 positions matching TRBD2. Germline values: CDR1 MNHEY, CDR2 SVGEGT. This CDR3 comprises 13 residues. V trimming: 2 bases; J trimming: 6 bases; junction bases outside the gene matches: 0. CDR3 in amino acids: CASSYGTSNEQFF. DNA for the CDR3: TGTGCCAGCAGTTACGGGACTAGCAATGAGCAGTTCTTC.

The rearrangement uses TRBV4-3 and TRBJ2-3; 7 nucleotides match TRBD2. Germline V gene sequence: CDR1 LGHNA, CDR2 YSLEER. The trim removed 2 bases at V and 6 bases at J, leaving 5 bases unmatched. This CDR3 is 14 amino acids long. CDR3 nucleotide sequence: TGCGCCAGCAGCCAAAACGGGGGGAGGGATACGCAGTATTTT. Its protein product is CASSQNGGRDTQYF.

This clonotype was counted many times. This chain uses TRBV4-2 with TRBJ2-3; D is unclear. Germline V gene lookup returns CDR1 LGHNA and CDR2 YNFKEQ. V lost 0 bases to trimming and J lost 4 bases, with 14 bases between them. The CDR3 is 16 amino acids. CDR3 protein: CASSQDNPNQADTQYF. DNA of the CDR3: TGTGCCAGCAGCCAAGATAACCCTAACCAAGCAGATACGCAGTATTTT.

Many counts were recorded for this clonotype. CDR3 amino acids: CSADSSGYDTDTQYF. For the CDR3, the DNA is TGCAGCGCTGACTCTAGCGGGTATGACACAGATACGCAGTATTTT. V and J are TRBV29-1 and TRBJ2-3, with 8 bases that match TRBD2. Germline V gene sequence: CDR1 SQVTM, CDR2 ANQGSEA. The CDR3 covers 15 residues. V trimming: 7 bases; J trimming: 2 bases; junction bases outside the gene matches: 11.

This clonotype came up a few times. The rearrangement links TRBV7-6 to TRBJ2-1; D is uncertain. Germline V gene sequence: CDR1 SGHVS, CDR2 FNYEAQ. This CDR3 is 16 amino acids long. Trimming cost V 5 bases and J 0 bases, with 14 bases left between them. The CDR3 loop is CASSLQATSSYNEQFF. The CDR3 nucleotides read TGTGCCAGCAGCCTCCAGGCGACTTCCTCCTACAATGAGCAGTTCTTC.

V gene TRBV27 combines with J gene TRBJ1-5; the D gene is possibly TRBD1 (6 bases). V gave up 2 bases and J gave up 3 bases, with 11 bases separating them. Germline V CDR1 and CDR2: MNHEY, SMNVEV (reference sequence). The CDR3 has 15 residues. The CDR3 DNA reads as TGTGCCAGCAGTTTAACAGGGTGGGCCAATCAGCCCCAGCATTTT. Translating it yields CASSLTGWANQPQHF.

The table lists this clonotype with many counts. V is TRBV20-1 and J is TRBJ2-1, with D unclear. This CDR3 region has 15 residues. Germline V lookup: CDR1 DFQATT, CDR2 SNEGSKA (reference sequence). V lost 2 bases, J lost 0 bases, and 11 bases lay in between. In DNA form, the CDR3 reads TGCAGTGCTAGATTCCCCAGCCGCTCCTACAATGAGCAGTTCTTC. Translated: CSARFPSRSYNEQFF.

This clonotype showed up just once. The gene calls are TRBV28 and TRBJ2-5, with TRBD2 matching 8 bases. This CDR3 region has 15 residues. Germline assignment: CDR1 MDHEN and CDR2 SYDVKM. Trimming at V came to 7 bases and at J to 5 bases, leaving 12 bases not matched to a gene. The CDR3 DNA reads as TGTGCCAGCATCAGTTCGAGCGGGAGAATGGAGACCCAGTACTTC. Translated, it gives CASISSSGRMETQYF.

There are many counts of this clonotype. The CDR3 nucleotides are TGTGCCAGCAGCAGTAGGACTAGCCTCAGCACAGATACGCAGTATTTT. This translates into CASSSRTSLSTDTQYF. V and J are TRBV7-2 and TRBJ2-3, with 8 positions matching TRBD2. The germline V gene has CDR1 SGHTA and CDR2 FQGNSA. Trimming at V came to 5 bases and at J to 0 bases, leaving 7 bases not matched to a gene. The CDR3 sequence is 16 residues long.

This clonotype was counted many times. The V call is TRBV12-3 or TRBV12-4, the J call TRBJ1-4, with D uncertain. The CDR3 totals 13 residues. The germline V and J ends were trimmed by 6 bases and 5 bases, with 10 bases remaining between them. The CDR3 loop is CASSLSANEKLFF. The CDR3, as DNA: TGTGCCAGCAGCCTTTCTGCGAATGAAAAACTGTTTTTT.

At least ten counts were recorded for this clonotype. The chain joins TRBV20-1 to TRBJ2-7; D remains unclear. Germline V lookup: CDR1 DFQATT, CDR2 SNEGSKA (reference sequence). The CDR3 loop spans 11 amino acids. Trimming removed 7 bases from V and 3 bases from J, with 10 bases in between. The CDR3 DNA follows: TGCAGTGTCGCTTGGGGCTACGAGCAGTACTTC. This sequence encodes CSVAWGYEQYF.

The gene calls are TRBV28 and TRBJ2-1, with unresolved D. The CDR3 runs to 14 residues. V shed 5 bases and J shed 4 bases, with 12 bases lying between them. Germline assignment: CDR1 MDHEN and CDR2 SYDVKM. The CDR3 region is CASSRSWAYNEQFF. The CDR3 DNA reads as TGTGCCAGCAGTCGGAGCTGGGCGTACAATGAGCAGTTCTTC. Together with reference TRBV28 and TRBJ2-1, the CDR3 gives the full variable domain: DVKVTQSSRYLVKRTGEKVFLECVQDMDHENMFWYRQDPGLGLRLIYFSYDVKMKEKGDIPEGYSVSREKKERFSLILESASTNQTSMYLCASSRSWAYNEQFFGPGTRLTVL.

This clonotype was counted at least ten times. The chain couples TRBV18 to TRBJ2-7; D is undetermined. The germline V gene encodes CDR1 KGHSH and CDR2 LQKENI. V shed 1 base and J shed 0 bases, with 4 bases lying between them. CDR3 length equals 13 residues. DNA for the CDR3: TGTGCCAGCTCACCACAGAGCTCCTACGAGCAGTACTTC. This translates into CASSPQSSYEQYF.